This T cell receptor beta chain is drawn from a study of beta chain features in type 1 diabetes. Study-wide findings and caveats: Fewer insertions but more deletions were seen at VDJ junctions in type 1 diabetes patients. Sequencing the cDNA could make cells with high TCR expression show up more than they should. Comparison showed that naive, central memory and Treg TCRB repertoires appeared more similar among patients than among healthy donors.

On this clone: Its antigen is undetermined.

Isolated RNA was reverse transcribed in full, so expressed TCRB transcripts were sequenced. Clones were read by immunoSEQ multiplex PCR, and TCRdb kept only the in-frame ones, dropping some. The table includes about 350,000 clones, around a fifth detected once. Germline CDR1 reads SEHNR; CDR2 reads FQNEAQ (reference sequence). Trimming shortened V by 4 bases and J by 2 bases, and 11 bases separated the two germline ends. The CDR3 contains 14 residues. The receptor was derived from a woman under 30 in good health. The rearrangement uses TRBV7-9 and TRBJ1-2, with D maybe TRBD1 (5 bases). The sequencing input was naive CD4+ T cells from blood. As DNA, the CDR3 is TGTGCCAGCAGCTCTCCGGACACCAACTATGGCTACACCTTC. The encoded protein is CASSSPDTNYGYTF.